Presented here are 4 T cell receptor beta chains from one specimen sequenced in a study of OX40 agonist ivuxolimab in advanced cancers. Libraries were built with the immunoSEQ multiplex PCR assay. Entries here come from immuneACCESS through TCRdb and include only in-frame sequences with V and J called. Some clones fail to appear in such tables; in the studies checked, an unresolved V gene covers under half of the shortfall, and the cause of the remainder is unknown. The sample table holds about 49,000 clones, of which about three quarters were seen once. The ten largest clones represent approximately 8% of the sample. The sample here was CD4+ or CD8+ T cells sorted from blood, taken in a trial of the OX40 agonist ivuxolimab. The receptors come from an adult with an advanced solid tumor such as melanoma, head and neck, liver or kidney cancer.

In its sample, this clone was seen once. The chain links TRBV7-6 to TRBJ1-1, with a tentative D call TRBD1 (6 bases). CDR1 and CDR2 (germline): SGHVS, FNYEAQ. The CDR3 totals 13 residues. Trimming pared 10 bases from V and 3 bases from J, leaving 15 bases between. The CDR3 coding sequence is TGTGCCACCCTCGGGGGCTGGGACACTGAAGCTTTCTTT. It encodes CATLGGWDTEAFF. The full variable domain, its missing parts supplied by reference TRBV7-6 and TRBJ1-1, is GAGVSQSPRYKVTKRGQDVALRCDPISGHVSLYWYRQALGQGPEFLTYFNYEAQQDKSGLPNDRFSAERPEGSISTLTIQRTEQRDSAMYRCATLGGWDTEAFFGQGTRLTVV.

The genes are TRBV11-2 and TRBJ1-1; D is ambiguous. Per the germline V gene, CDR1 is SGHAT and CDR2 is FQNNGV. With 4 bases removed from V and 4 bases from J, the gap between germline ends came to 13 bases. The CDR3 spans 14 residues. CDR3 nucleotide sequence: TGTGCCAGCAGCTATATGTGGGGAGGCACTGAAGCTTTCTTT. Amino acids: CASSYMWGGTEAFF.

V is TRBV6-6 and J is TRBJ2-7; the match to TRBD2 covers 13 bases. The V segment lost 6 bases and the J segment 2 bases; nucleotides outside the gene matches: 4. Germline lookup yields CDR1 MNHNY and CDR2 SVGAGI (reference sequence). This CDR3 is 15 amino acids long. Here the CDR3 DNA reads TGTGCCAGCAGGCGACTAGCGGGAGGACCCTACGAGCAGTACTTC. Its protein is CASRRLAGGPYEQYF.

The chain employs TRBV7-2 and TRBJ2-3; D is perhaps TRBD1 (6 bases). The V end lost 3 bases, the J end lost 2 bases, and 12 bases lay between the germline ends. Germline V gives CDR1 SGHTA, CDR2 FQGNSA. This CDR3 has 15 amino acids. CDR3 in DNA: TGTGCCAGCAGCTTGTTGCAGGGGTACACAGATACGCAGTATTTT. Translating it yields CASSLLQGYTDTQYF.